This TCR beta chain is drawn from a study of human T cells and chemical hapten exposure. Per the original data handling: TCR counts had a median of about 99,000 per sample and spanned about 23,224 to 750,000. TCRdb fed the RACE reads into MiXCR, producing one record per CDR3 protein. TCRdb, not the authors, supplied the V and J calls. The sample lists about 80,000 distinct CDR3 sequences, around 9.3% occurring once. Time point denoted: healthy volunteer bleed at 6 weeks. Before extraction, the whole blood was not fractionated, and total RNA was taken from it. Study-wide points: No change in TCRs above 1 in 1000 frequency was produced by DPC sensitization.

About this clonotype: Its antigen is unknown.

V lost 4 bases and J 0 bases, leaving 13 bases between the germline ends. CDR1 is SQVTM, CDR2 ANQGSEA, per germline. This CDR3 comprises 16 residues. What was sequenced was whole blood. The gene calls are TRBV29-1 and TRBJ2-6, with D perhaps TRBD1 (6 bases). The TCR sequence derives from a female donor in good health. Some clones in this sample may be carry-over from other donors' samples. The CDR3 here is CSVGRQGISGANVLTF. DNA for the CDR3: TGCAGCGTTGGTCGCCAGGGGATCTCTGGGGCCAACGTCCTGACTTTC.